This T cell receptor beta chain originates from a study of T cells in Graves' hyperthyroidism and ophthalmopathy. Fresh peripheral blood, 7.5 to 10 ml of it, supplied the PBMCs. RNA transcripts gave rise to amplified TCR beta CDR3 regions. RT-PCR in the first round (using the HTBI primer set) targeted the TCR CDR3. TCRdb recomputed calls from the multiplex PCR reads with MiXCR, one row per CDR3 protein. The sample has some 720,000 distinct CDR3 sequences, 16% seen once; the top ten hold about 8.4%. This clonotype has a count of ten or more. Germline V gives CDR1 SGHTA, CDR2 FQGNSA. The V end lost 3 bases, the J end lost 6 bases, and 10 bases lay between the germline ends. The length of the CDR3 is 13 residues.

J is TRBJ2-3 and V is TRBV7-2; D is undetermined. Sequencing was performed on blood. The sequence was obtained from a man aged 18 to 30 with Graves' hyperthyroidism. The CDR3, as DNA: TGTGCCAGCAGCTTCAGACCGGTTGATACGCAGTATTTT. Protein sequence: CASSFRPVDTQYF. Combining the CDR3 with reference TRBV7-2 and TRBJ2-3 gives the whole variable domain GAGVSQSPSNKVTEKGKDVELRCDPISGHTALYWYRQSLGQGLEFLIYFQGNSAPDKSGLPSDRFSAERTGGSVSTLTIQRTQQEDSAVYLCASSFRPVDTQYFGPGTRLTVL.